This entry is about one T cell receptor beta chain. The repertoire was sequenced with immunoSEQ multiplex PCR; TCRdb's copy has only in-frame clones and lacks some. The table shows just under 65,000 clones, with nearly 85% occurring only once. This CDR3 is built from 17 residues. Germline CDR1 SEHNR, CDR2 FQNEAQ (reference sequence). Trimming cost V 5 bases and J 8 bases, with 25 bases left between them. The source of the sample is a study of blood T cell repertoires in COVID-19. This chain connects TRBV7-9 to TRBJ2-1, with TRBD1 as a possible D gene (5 bases). Sequenced input: peripheral blood. The source is a human donor in a cohort sampled during active COVID-19. The CDR3, as DNA: TGTGCCAGCAGCCCTCATCCCAGGGTAAGGGATAGGCATGAGCAGTTCTTC. Protein product: CASSPHPRVRDRHEQFF. Combining the CDR3 with reference TRBV7-9 and TRBJ2-1 gives the whole variable domain DTGVSQNPRHKITKRGQNVTFRCDPISEHNRLYWYRQTLGQGPEFLTYFQNEAQLEKSRLLSDRFSAERPKGSFSTLEIQRTEQGDSAMYLCASSPHPRVRDRHEQFFGPGTRLTVL.